The 14 T cell receptor beta chains given below trace back to one sample, sequenced in a study of T cell responses to AZD1222 COVID-19 vaccine. The data were produced by immunoSEQ multiplex PCR, yet TCRdb's version contains in-frame clones alone and is incomplete. The sample records some 95,000 clones, roughly nine tenths being singletons. This specimen was peripheral blood, taken on day 0 of AZD1222 vaccination. The origin of the receptors is an adult in good health.

The gene calls are TRBV5-6 and TRBJ1-1; D gene uncertain. The germline V gene has CDR1 SGHDT and CDR2 YYEEEE. The V end was cut by 2 bases, the J end by 1 base, with 6 bases between. CDR3 size: 13 residues. CDR3 residues: CASSLTPNTEAFF. Written as DNA, the CDR3 is TGTGCCAGCAGCTTAACACCGAACACTGAAGCTTTCTTT.

This clone was recorded many times. This chain links TRBV2 with TRBJ2-5; 9 bases align to TRBD2. The CDR3 sequence is 16 residues long. The germline gives CDR1 SNHLY, CDR2 FYNNEI. V was clipped by 6 bases and J by 5 bases; unmatched bases: 13. The CDR3 loop is CASRRLLAGRSETQYF. CDR3 bases: TGTGCCAGCAGAAGGTTGCTAGCGGGGAGGTCGGAGACCCAGTACTTC.

This rearrangement joins TRBV11-2 to TRBJ1-1; D gene ambiguous. The CDR3 sequence is 11 residues long. V dropped 1 base and J dropped 6 bases, with 3 bases sitting between them. CDR1 is SGHAT, CDR2 FQNNGV, per germline. As DNA, the CDR3 is TGTGCCAGCAGCTTAGGGTCTGAAGCTTTCTTT. It yields the protein CASSLGSEAFF.

The chain has TRBV20-1 and TRBJ2-5, with D hard to call. This CDR3 has 9 residues. The V gene's germline CDR1 is DFQATT and CDR2 SNEGSKA (reference sequence). CDR3 sequence: CKPPETQYF. The CDR3 coding sequence is TGCAAGCCACCTGAGACCCAGTACTTC.

This sequence joins TRBV28 and TRBJ1-5; D uncertain. The germline CDR1 and CDR2 sequences are MDHEN and SYDVKM. The CDR3 contains 15 residues. Trimming took 5 bases from V and 1 from J, leaving 12 bases between them. The CDR3 loop is CASSPREKSNQPQHF. Written as DNA, the CDR3 is TGTGCCAGCAGTCCTAGGGAAAAGAGCAATCAGCCCCAGCATTTT.

This clone was counted between two and nine times. V and J are TRBV4-1 and TRBJ2-7, with a possible D match to TRBD1 (6 bases). CDR3 size: 15 residues. Germline CDR1 reads MGHRA; CDR2 reads YSYEKL. The V end was cut by 0 bases, the J end by 0 bases, with 9 bases between. The CDR3 coding sequence is TGCGCCAGCAGCCAAGAGGAGACAGGCTCCTACGAGCAGTACTTC. Translation: CASSQEETGSYEQYF.

The gene calls are TRBV28 and TRBJ1-1; the match to TRBD1 covers 7 bases. This CDR3 region has 13 residues. Germline CDR1 and CDR2: MDHEN and SYDVKM. Germline trimming cut 8 bases from V and 1 base from J; bases unmatched to any gene: 4. CDR3 in DNA: TGTGCCAGCCTTAACAGGGGGAACACTGAAGCTTTCTTT. This codes for CASLNRGNTEAFF. Variable domain in full (rest from reference TRBV28 and TRBJ1-1): DVKVTQSSRYLVKRTGEKVFLECVQDMDHENMFWYRQDPGLGLRLIYFSYDVKMKEKGDIPEGYSVSREKKERFSLILESASTNQTSMYLCASLNRGNTEAFFGQGTRLTVV.

This rearrangement joins TRBV7-2 to TRBJ2-2; weak D call: TRBD1 (5 bases). This CDR3 comprises 13 residues. V shed 1 base and J shed 8 bases, with 8 bases lying between them. Germline V gives CDR1 SGHTA, CDR2 FQGNSA. CDR3 loop: CASSLGQGGELFF. The CDR3 DNA sequence: TGTGCCAGCAGCTTAGGCCAGGGTGGGGAGCTGTTTTTT.

Concerning this clone itself: Other DNA sequences in the same sample also yield this CDR3. The chain employs TRBV5-1 and TRBJ2-7; no definite D call. V lost 0 bases and J lost 0, with 7 bases in between. The CDR3 contains 14 residues. Germline loops: CDR1 SGHRS, CDR2 YFSETQ. The CDR3 region is CASSLAGSSYEQYF. CDR3 in DNA: TGCGCCAGCAGCTTGGCCGGCAGCTCCTACGAGCAGTACTTC. The entire variable domain, with the rest obtained from reference TRBV5-1 and TRBJ2-7, is as follows: KAGVTQTPRYLIKTRGQQVTLSCSPISGHRSVSWYQQTPGQGLQFLFEYFSETQRNKGNFPGRFSGRQFSNSRSEMNVSTLELGDSALYLCASSLAGSSYEQYFGPGTRLTVT.

This clone was seen a handful of times. This chain links TRBV29-1 with TRBJ2-1; 9 bases map to TRBD1. This CDR3 is 12 amino acids long. The J segment lost 9 bases and the V segment lost 8 bases, leaving 8 bases of the junction unmatched. Germline lookup yields CDR1 SQVTM and CDR2 ANQGSEA. The CDR3 protein is CSLPQGAGEQFF. CDR3 nucleotides: TGCAGCTTACCACAGGGGGCGGGTGAGCAGTTCTTC.

This chain uses TRBV3-1 (or the pseudogene TRBV3-2) with TRBJ1-4; maybe TRBD1 (5 bases). The ends were cut back, 1 base at V and 1 base at J, with 13 bases in the middle. CDR3 length equals 17 residues. Germline CDR1 LGHDT, CDR2 YNNKEL (reference sequence). The CDR3 region is CASSQGQNRRTNEKLFF. In DNA form, the CDR3 reads TGTGCCAGCAGCCAAGGTCAGAACAGGCGAACTAATGAAAAACTGTTTTTT.

J is TRBJ2-7 and V is TRBV27, with D tentatively TRBD1 (6 bases). The germline V gene has CDR1 MNHEY and CDR2 SMNVEV (reference sequence). The CDR3 totals 17 residues. Trimming shortened V by 2 bases and J by 2 bases, and 19 bases separated the two germline ends. The CDR3 nucleotides read TGTGCCAGCAGTTTAACCTATGGACAGTTACACGCCTACGAGCAGTACTTC. This sequence encodes CASSLTYGQLHAYEQYF.

CDR3 bases: TGTGCCAGCAGTGACTACACCAATCAGCCCCAGCATTTT. Protein: CASSDYTNQPQHF. The chain uses TRBV2 and TRBJ1-5; D not certain. V dropped 3 bases and J dropped 3 bases, with 6 bases sitting between them. Per germline, CDR1 SNHLY and CDR2 FYNNEI. This CDR3 comprises 13 residues.

V and J are TRBV6-5 and TRBJ1-3; D call uncertain. Germline CDR1 MNHEY, CDR2 SVGAGI. Trimming removed 6 bases from V and 0 bases from J, with 6 bases in between. The CDR3 totals 13 residues. For the CDR3, the DNA is TGTGCCAGCAGGGGCTTCTCTGGAAACACCATATATTTT. It codes for CASRGFSGNTIYF.